The source of this T cell receptor beta chain is a study of shared clonotypes between healthy human individuals. Notes on the study in general: The study's rarefaction showed incomplete sorted-subset sequencing despite large depth. What naive subsets generally showed was a larger estimated richness than memory subsets showed.

Some clones are missing from TCRdb's copy, which holds only in-frame ones; the method was immunoSEQ multiplex PCR. The table includes millions of clones, 85% to 95% detected once. To note about this clone: Antigen unknown.

Trimming stripped 0 bases from V and 0 bases from J, with 12 bases between. The CDR3 has 16 residues. Germline V CDR1 and CDR2: LGHNA, YSLEER. The rearrangement uses TRBV4-3 and TRBJ2-7; no definite D call. The TCR comes from a man between 18 and 29 years old in good health. Sequencing was performed on naive CD4+ T cells sorted from blood. This sample's subset: CD45RA+ positively selected. CDR3 loop: CASSQEVGPSSYEQYF. The DNA for the CDR3 is TGCGCCAGCAGCCAAGAGGTGGGCCCTAGCTCCTACGAGCAGTACTTC.